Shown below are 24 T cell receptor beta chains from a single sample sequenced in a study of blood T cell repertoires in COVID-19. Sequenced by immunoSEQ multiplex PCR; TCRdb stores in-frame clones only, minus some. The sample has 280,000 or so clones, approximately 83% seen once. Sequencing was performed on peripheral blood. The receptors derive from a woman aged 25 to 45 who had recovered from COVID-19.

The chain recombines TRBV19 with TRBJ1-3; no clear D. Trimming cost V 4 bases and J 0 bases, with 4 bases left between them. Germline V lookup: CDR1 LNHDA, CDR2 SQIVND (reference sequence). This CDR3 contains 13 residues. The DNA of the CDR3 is TGTGCCAGTAGTACGGGCTCTGGAAACACCATATATTTT. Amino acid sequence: CASSTGSGNTIYF.

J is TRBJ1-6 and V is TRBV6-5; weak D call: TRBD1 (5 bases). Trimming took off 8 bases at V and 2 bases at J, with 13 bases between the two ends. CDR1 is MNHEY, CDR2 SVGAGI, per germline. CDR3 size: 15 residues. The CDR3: CASSGKRTYNSPLHF. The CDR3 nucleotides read TGTGCCAGCTCAGGGAAGAGGACCTATAATTCACCCCTCCACTTT.

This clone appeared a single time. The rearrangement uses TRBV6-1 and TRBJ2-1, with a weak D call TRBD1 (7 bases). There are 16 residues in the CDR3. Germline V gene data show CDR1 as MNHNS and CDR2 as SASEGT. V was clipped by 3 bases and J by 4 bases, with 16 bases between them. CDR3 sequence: CASSDRGEFRYNEQFF. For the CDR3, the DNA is TGTGCCAGCAGTGACAGGGGGGAGTTTCGATACAATGAGCAGTTCTTC.

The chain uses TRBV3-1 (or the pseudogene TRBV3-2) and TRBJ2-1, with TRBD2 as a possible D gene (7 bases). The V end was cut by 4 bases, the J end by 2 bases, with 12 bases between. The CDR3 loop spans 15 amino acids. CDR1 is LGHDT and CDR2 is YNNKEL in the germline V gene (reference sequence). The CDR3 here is CASSPGAGAYNEQFF. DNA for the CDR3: TGTGCCAGCAGCCCGGGGGCGGGGGCCTACAATGAGCAGTTCTTC.

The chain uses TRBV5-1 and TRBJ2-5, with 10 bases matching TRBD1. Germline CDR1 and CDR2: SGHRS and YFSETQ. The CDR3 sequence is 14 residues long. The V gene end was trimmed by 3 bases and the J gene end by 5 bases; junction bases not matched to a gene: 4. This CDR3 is CASSSGQGLETQYF. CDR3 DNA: TGCGCCAGCAGCTCGGGACAGGGGCTGGAGACCCAGTACTTC.

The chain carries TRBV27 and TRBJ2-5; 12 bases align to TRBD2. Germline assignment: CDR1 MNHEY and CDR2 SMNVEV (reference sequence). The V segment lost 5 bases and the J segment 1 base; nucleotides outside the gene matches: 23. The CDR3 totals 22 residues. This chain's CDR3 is CASSPVWAGRTSGRRGQETQYF. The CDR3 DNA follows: TGTGCCAGCAGTCCCGTTTGGGCAGGGAGAACTAGCGGGAGGAGGGGCCAAGAGACCCAGTACTTC.

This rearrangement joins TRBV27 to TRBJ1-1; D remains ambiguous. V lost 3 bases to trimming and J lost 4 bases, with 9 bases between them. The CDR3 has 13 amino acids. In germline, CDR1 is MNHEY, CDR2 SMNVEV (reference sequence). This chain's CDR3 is CASSLRAGTEAFF. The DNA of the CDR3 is TGTGCCAGCAGTTTGAGGGCAGGCACTGAAGCTTTCTTT.

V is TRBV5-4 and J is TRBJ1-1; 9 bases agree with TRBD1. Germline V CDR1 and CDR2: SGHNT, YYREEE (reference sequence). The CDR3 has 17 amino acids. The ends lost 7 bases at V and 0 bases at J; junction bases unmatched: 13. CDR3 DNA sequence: TGTGCCAGCTTAAGGGGGGGACAGGGCACGATGAACACTGAAGCTTTCTTT. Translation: CASLRGGQGTMNTEAFF.

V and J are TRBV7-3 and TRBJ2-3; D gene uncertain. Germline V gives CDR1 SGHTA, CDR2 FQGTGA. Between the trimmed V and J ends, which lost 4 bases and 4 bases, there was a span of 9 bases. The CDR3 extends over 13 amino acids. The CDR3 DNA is TGTGCCAGCAGCTCACTCAGCGCAGATACGCAGTATTTT. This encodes CASSSLSADTQYF.

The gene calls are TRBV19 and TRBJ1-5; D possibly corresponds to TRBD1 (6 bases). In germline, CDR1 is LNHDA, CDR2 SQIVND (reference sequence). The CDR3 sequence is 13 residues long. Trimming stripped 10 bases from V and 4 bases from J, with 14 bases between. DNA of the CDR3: TGTGCCACAGCACGGGACAAAAATCAGCCCCAGCATTTT. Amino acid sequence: CATARDKNQPQHF.

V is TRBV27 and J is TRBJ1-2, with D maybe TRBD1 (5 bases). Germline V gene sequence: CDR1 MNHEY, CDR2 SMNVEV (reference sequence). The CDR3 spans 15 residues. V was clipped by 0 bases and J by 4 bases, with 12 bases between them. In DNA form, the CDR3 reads TGTGCCAGCAGTTTATCGGGGGGTCTGAGCTATGGCTACACCTTC. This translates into CASSLSGGLSYGYTF.

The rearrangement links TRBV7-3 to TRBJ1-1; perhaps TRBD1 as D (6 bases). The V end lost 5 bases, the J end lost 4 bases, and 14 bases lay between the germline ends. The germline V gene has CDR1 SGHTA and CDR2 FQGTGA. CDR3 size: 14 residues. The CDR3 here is CASSVLGQITEAFF. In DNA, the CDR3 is TGTGCCAGCAGCGTACTCGGACAGATCACTGAAGCTTTCTTT.

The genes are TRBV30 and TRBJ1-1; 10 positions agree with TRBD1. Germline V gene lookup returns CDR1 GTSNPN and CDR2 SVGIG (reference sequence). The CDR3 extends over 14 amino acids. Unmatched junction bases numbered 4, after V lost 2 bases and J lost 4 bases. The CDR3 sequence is CAWSPGQGFTEAFF. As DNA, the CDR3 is TGTGCCTGGAGTCCGGGACAGGGGTTCACTGAAGCTTTCTTT.

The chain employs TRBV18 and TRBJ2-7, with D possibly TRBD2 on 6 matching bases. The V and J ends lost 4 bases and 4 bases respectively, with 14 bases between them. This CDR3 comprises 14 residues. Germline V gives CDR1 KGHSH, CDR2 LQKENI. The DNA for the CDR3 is TGTGCCAGCTCACGCCTCGGGGGTCCTTACGAGCAGTACTTC. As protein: CASSRLGGPYEQYF.

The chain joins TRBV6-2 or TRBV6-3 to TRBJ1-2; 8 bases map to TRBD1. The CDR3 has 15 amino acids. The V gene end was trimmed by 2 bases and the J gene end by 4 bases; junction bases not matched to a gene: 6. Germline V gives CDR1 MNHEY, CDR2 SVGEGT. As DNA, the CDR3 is TGTGCCAGCAGTTACGGACAGGGAGGCGGCTATGGCTACACCTTC. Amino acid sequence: CASSYGQGGGYGYTF.

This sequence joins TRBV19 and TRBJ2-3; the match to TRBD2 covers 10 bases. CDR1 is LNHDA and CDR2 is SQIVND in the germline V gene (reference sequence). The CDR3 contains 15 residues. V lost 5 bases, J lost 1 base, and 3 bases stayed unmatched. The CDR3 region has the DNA TGTGCCAGTAGTGAGCTAGCGGGGGGCACAGATACGCAGTATTTT. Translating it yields CASSELAGGTDTQYF. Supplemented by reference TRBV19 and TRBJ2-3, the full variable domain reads DGGITQSPKYLFRKEGQNVTLSCEQNLNHDAMYWYRQDPGQGLRLIYYSQIVNDFQKGDIAEGYSVSREKKESFPLTVTSAQKNPTAFYLCASSELAGGTDTQYFGPGTRLTVL.

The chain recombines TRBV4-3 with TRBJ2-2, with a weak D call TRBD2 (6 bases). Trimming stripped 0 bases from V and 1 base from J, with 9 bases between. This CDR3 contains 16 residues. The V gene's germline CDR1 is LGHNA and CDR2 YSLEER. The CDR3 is CASSQEAGMNTGELFF. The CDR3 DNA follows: TGCGCCAGCAGCCAAGAGGCGGGGATGAACACCGGGGAGCTGTTTTTT.

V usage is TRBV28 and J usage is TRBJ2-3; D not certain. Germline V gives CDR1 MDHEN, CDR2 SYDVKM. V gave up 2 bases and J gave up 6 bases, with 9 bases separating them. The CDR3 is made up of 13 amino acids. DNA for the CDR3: TGTGCCAGCAGTTTAAAAAGCTACGATACGCAGTATTTT. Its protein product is CASSLKSYDTQYF. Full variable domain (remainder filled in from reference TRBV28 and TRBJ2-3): DVKVTQSSRYLVKRTGEKVFLECVQDMDHENMFWYRQDPGLGLRLIYFSYDVKMKEKGDIPEGYSVSREKKERFSLILESASTNQTSMYLCASSLKSYDTQYFGPGTRLTVL.

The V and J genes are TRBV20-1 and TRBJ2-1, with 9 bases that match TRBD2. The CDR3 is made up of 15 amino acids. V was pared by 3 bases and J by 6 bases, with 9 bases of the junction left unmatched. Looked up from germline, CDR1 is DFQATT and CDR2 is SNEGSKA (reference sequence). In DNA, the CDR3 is TGCAGTGCTAGTGTTGGGACTAGCCGAACCAATGAGCAGTTCTTC. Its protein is CSASVGTSRTNEQFF.

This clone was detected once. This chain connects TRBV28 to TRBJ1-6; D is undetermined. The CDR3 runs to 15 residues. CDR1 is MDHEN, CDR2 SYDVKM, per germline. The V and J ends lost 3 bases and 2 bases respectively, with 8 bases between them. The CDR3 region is CASSFGGTYNSPLHF. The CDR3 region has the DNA TGTGCCAGCAGTTTTGGAGGCACCTATAATTCACCCCTCCACTTT. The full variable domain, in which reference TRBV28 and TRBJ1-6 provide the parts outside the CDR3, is DVKVTQSSRYLVKRTGEKVFLECVQDMDHENMFWYRQDPGLGLRLIYFSYDVKMKEKGDIPEGYSVSREKKERFSLILESASTNQTSMYLCASSFGGTYNSPLHFGNGTRLTVT.

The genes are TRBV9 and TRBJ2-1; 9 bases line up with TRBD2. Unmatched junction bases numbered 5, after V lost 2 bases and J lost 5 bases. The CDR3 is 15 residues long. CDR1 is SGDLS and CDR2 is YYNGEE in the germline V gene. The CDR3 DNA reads TGTGCCAGCAGCGTTAGCGGGAGTGGGCACAATGAGCAGTTCTTC. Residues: CASSVSGSGHNEQFF. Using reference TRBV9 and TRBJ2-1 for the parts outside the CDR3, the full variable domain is DSGVTQTPKHLITATGQRVTLRCSPRSGDLSVYWYQQSLDQGLQFLIQYYNGEERAKGNILERFSAQQFPDLHSELNLSSLELGDSALYFCASSVSGSGHNEQFFGPGTRLTVL.

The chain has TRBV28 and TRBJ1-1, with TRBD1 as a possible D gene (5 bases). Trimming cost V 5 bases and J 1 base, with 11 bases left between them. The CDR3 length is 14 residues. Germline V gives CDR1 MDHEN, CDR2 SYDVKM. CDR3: CASSIQGWNTEAFF. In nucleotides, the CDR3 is TGTGCCAGCAGTATTCAGGGTTGGAACACTGAAGCTTTCTTT.

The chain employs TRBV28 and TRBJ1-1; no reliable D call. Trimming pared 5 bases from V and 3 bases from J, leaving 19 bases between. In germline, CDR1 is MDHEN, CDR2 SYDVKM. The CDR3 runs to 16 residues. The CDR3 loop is CASSPPLGGGDTEAFF. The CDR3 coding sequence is TGTGCCAGCAGTCCACCTTTGGGAGGAGGAGACACTGAAGCTTTCTTT.

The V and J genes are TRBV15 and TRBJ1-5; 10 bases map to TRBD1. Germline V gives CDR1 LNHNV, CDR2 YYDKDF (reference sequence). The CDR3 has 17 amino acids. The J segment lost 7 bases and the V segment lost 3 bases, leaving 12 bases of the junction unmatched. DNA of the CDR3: TGTGCCACCAGCAGCCGCTCCGGGACAGGGGTCGGACAGCCCCAGCATTTT. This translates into CATSSRSGTGVGQPQHF.